The T cell receptor (beta chain) described here comes from a study of CD4 and CD8 cells across lung adenocarcinoma regions. Localized lung adenocarcinoma, a non-small cell lung cancer, affected the donors. The CDR3 loop spans 14 amino acids. Trimming at V came to 3 bases and at J to 5 bases, leaving 2 bases not matched to a gene. CDR1 MNHEY and CDR2 SVGAGI come from the germline V gene. This clonotype has a count of ten or more. Each CDR3 protein is one row after TCRdb ran MiXCR on the PCR reads. The sample carries about 11,000 distinct CDR3 sequences, roughly three fifths recorded once. The receptor was derived from a male donor with lung adenocarcinoma. The CD4 and CD8 labels of this study may be unreliable. Input material: CD8+ T cells from the margin of a lung tumor. The chain has TRBV6-5 and TRBJ1-4; TRBD1 matches at 8 bases. CDR3 coding DNA: TGTGCCAGCAGTTATAGACAGGGGAATGAAAAACTGTTTTTT. Its translation: CASSYRQGNEKLFF.